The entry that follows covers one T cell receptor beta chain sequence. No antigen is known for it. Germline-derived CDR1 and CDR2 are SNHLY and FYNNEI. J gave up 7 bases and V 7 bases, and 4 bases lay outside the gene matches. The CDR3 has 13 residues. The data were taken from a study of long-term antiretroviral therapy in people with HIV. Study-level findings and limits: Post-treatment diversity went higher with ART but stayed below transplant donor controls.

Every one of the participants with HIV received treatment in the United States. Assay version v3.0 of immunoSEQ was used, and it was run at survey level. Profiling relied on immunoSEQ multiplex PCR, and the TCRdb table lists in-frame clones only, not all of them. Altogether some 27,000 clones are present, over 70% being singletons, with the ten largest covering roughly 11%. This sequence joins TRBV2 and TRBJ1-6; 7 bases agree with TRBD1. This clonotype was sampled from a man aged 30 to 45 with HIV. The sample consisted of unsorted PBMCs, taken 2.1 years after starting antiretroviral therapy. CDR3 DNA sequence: TGTGCCAGCAAAGACAGGGAGAATTCACCCCTCCACTTT. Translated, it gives CASKDRENSPLHF.